The next 31 T cell receptor beta chains were all read from a single sample in a study of T cells in Graves' hyperthyroidism and ophthalmopathy. Using RNA transcripts as the source, TCR beta CDR3 regions were amplified. TCR CDR3 underwent first-round RT-PCR with the HTBI primer set. MiXCR was run by TCRdb on the multiplex PCR reads, yielding one entry per CDR3 protein. The repertoire includes 600,000 to 850,000 distinct CDR3 sequences, 15% to 20% of them detected once, and 16% sits in the top ten. Material for sequencing was blood. These receptors were taken from a woman in her fifties or sixties with Graves' hyperthyroidism that later progressed to Graves' ophthalmopathy.

CDR3 loop: CASSLEAGNQPQHF. The CDR3 nucleotides read TGTGCCAGCAGCTTGGAGGCGGGCAATCAGCCCCAGCATTTT. The chain is built from TRBV5-5 and TRBJ1-5; D gene ambiguous. This CDR3 has 14 amino acids. Germline lookup yields CDR1 SGHKS and CDR2 YYEKEE (reference sequence). The germline V and J ends were trimmed by 0 bases and 2 bases, with 6 bases remaining between them.

In its sample, this clonotype was seen many times. The J gene is TRBJ2-3, the V gene TRBV7-9; 8 nucleotides line up with TRBD1. Germline trimming cut 0 bases from V and 3 bases from J; bases unmatched to any gene: 5. The germline V gene encodes CDR1 SEHNR and CDR2 FQNEAQ (reference sequence). The CDR3 has 16 amino acids. The CDR3 region has the DNA TGTGCCAGCAGCTTAGCCCGATGGGACAGGACAGATACGCAGTATTTT. Its protein product is CASSLARWDRTDTQYF.

The chain is built from TRBV5-1 and TRBJ2-3, with D possibly being TRBD2 (7 bases). This CDR3 is built from 15 residues. The germline CDR1 and CDR2 sequences are SGHRS and YFSETQ. Deletions cut 3 bases from V and 0 bases from J, with 11 bases between. The CDR3 coding sequence is TGCGCCAGCAGCTGGGCGGGGGCCAGCACAGATACGCAGTATTTT. Amino acids: CASSWAGASTDTQYF.

Remarks on this clonotype: One base away lies a much larger clone, so this may be a sequencing read error. The chain couples TRBV9 to TRBJ1-2, with D possibly TRBD1 on 6 matching bases. The CDR3 runs 18 residues. CDR1 is SGDLS and CDR2 is YYNGEE in the germline V gene. The CDR3, as DNA: TGTGCCGGCAGCGTCGAACGGGACTGGGGGGCGAGGTGTCATGGCTACACCTTC. Its translation: CAGSVERDWGARCHGYTF.

In its sample, this clonotype was seen many times. This chain uses TRBV30 with TRBJ1-1; D ambiguous. Germline CDR1 and CDR2: GTSNPN and SVGIG (reference sequence). The CDR3 is 13 amino acids. V was pared by 6 bases and J by 3 bases, with 14 bases between. The CDR3, as DNA: TGTGCCTGCCGAGGTAGGTTTTACACTGAAGCTTTCTTT. It yields the protein CACRGRFYTEAFF. The full variable domain, rest sourced from reference TRBV30 and TRBJ1-1, is SQTIHQWPATLVQPVGSPLSLECTVEGTSNPNLYWYRQAAGRGLQLLFYSVGIGQISSEVPQNLSASRPQDRQFILSSKKLLLSDSGFYLCACRGRFYTEAFFGQGTRLTVV.

The chain recombines TRBV2 with TRBJ1-1; 7 bases fit TRBD1. The V and J ends lost 5 bases and 7 bases, in that order; junction bases with no gene match: 13. Germline V gene sequence: CDR1 SNHLY, CDR2 FYNNEI. There are 15 residues in the CDR3. The CDR3, as DNA: TGTGCCAGCAGTCCTACAGGGGCCATGACTCTTGAAGCTTTCTTT. It codes for CASSPTGAMTLEAFF.

In this sample, this clonotype turned up once. V is TRBV6-1 and J is TRBJ1-2; D may be TRBD1 (6 bases). V was pared by 4 bases and J by 0 bases, with 12 bases between. The CDR3 runs 15 residues. CDR1 and CDR2 from the germline V gene are MNHNS and SASEGT. The CDR3 DNA is TGTGCCAGCAGTGTAACAGGGACAACTAACTATGGCTACACCTTC. Protein sequence: CASSVTGTTNYGYTF.

This clonotype was seen ten or more times. The gene calls are TRBV7-2 and TRBJ1-1; D uncertain. The CDR3 loop spans 13 amino acids. Germline loops: CDR1 SGHTA, CDR2 FQGNSA. Trimming left V 4 bases short and J 7 bases short, with 13 bases between. DNA for the CDR3: TGTGCCAGCAGCTACCCGCCCAGCTATGAAGCTTTCTTT. It yields the protein CASSYPPSYEAFF.

This clonotype has at least ten counts. The rearrangement uses TRBV27 and TRBJ2-2; D might be TRBD1 (6 bases). This CDR3 spans 16 amino acids. The germline V gene has CDR1 MNHEY and CDR2 SMNVEV (reference sequence). V dropped 7 bases and J dropped 4 bases, with 19 bases sitting between them. The CDR3 sequence is CASTVQRGSATGELFF. The CDR3 DNA sequence: TGTGCCAGCACAGTCCAGAGGGGGTCTGCCACCGGGGAGCTGTTTTTT.

The chain recombines TRBV20-1 with TRBJ2-3; 11 bases are shared with TRBD2. Trimming took 3 bases from V and 4 from J; bases not matched to a gene: 3. This CDR3 contains 14 residues. Germline CDR1 reads DFQATT; CDR2 reads SNEGSKA (reference sequence). CDR3: CSASPTSGADTQYF. The CDR3 coding sequence is TGCAGTGCTAGCCCGACTAGCGGGGCAGATACGCAGTATTTT.

This clonotype was seen a single time. The J gene is TRBJ1-4, the V gene TRBV12-3 or TRBV12-4, with 7 bases aligning to TRBD1. V gave up 4 bases and J gave up 0 bases; unmatched junction bases: 14. The length of the CDR3 is 19 residues. DNA for the CDR3: TGTGCCAGCAGTTCCGGGACAGCTTTTCGAATTGCAACTAATGAAAAACTGTTTTTT. Protein sequence: CASSSGTAFRIATNEKLFF.

Ten or more counts support this clonotype. In nucleotides, the CDR3 is TGTGCCAGCAGCCAACCTAGGGGGAAAAGCACAGATACGCAGTATTTT. Translating it yields CASSQPRGKSTDTQYF. J is TRBJ2-3 and V is TRBV3-1; D possibly corresponds to TRBD1 (6 bases). The CDR3 sequence is 16 residues long. Trimming took 2 bases from V and 0 from J, leaving 12 bases between them. CDR1 is LGHDT, CDR2 YNNKEL, per germline (reference sequence).

This clonotype was picked up a small number of times. The chain uses TRBV7-9 and TRBJ2-1; D might be TRBD2 (5 bases). The CDR3 spans 11 residues. The germline V gene has CDR1 SEHNR and CDR2 FQNEAQ (reference sequence). Trimming pared 1 base from V and 12 bases from J, leaving 7 bases between. The CDR3 loop is CASSLEGGQFF. CDR3 nucleotides: TGTGCCAGCAGCTTAGAAGGAGGGCAGTTCTTC.

This clonotype showed up many times. This chain links TRBV5-1 with TRBJ1-1, with D possibly matching TRBD1 (5 bases). The CDR3 is 17 residues long. The germline V gene encodes CDR1 SGHRS and CDR2 YFSETQ. V dropped 0 bases and J dropped 0 bases, with 15 bases sitting between them. CDR3 DNA sequence: TGCGCCAGCAGCTTGGGGGGACTTGGGTCGGTGAACACTGAAGCTTTCTTT. Translating it yields CASSLGGLGSVNTEAFF.

This clonotype was recorded at least ten times. The chain's CDR3 is CASSLGLAGGRGETQYF. The CDR3 DNA sequence: TGTGCCAGCAGTTTGGGGCTAGCGGGGGGGCGGGGAGAGACCCAGTACTTC. The chain carries TRBV12-3 or TRBV12-4 and TRBJ2-5; 12 bases agree with TRBD2. The trim removed 3 bases at V and 4 bases at J, leaving 9 bases unmatched. The CDR3 covers 17 residues.

The V gene is TRBV19, the J gene TRBJ1-5; perhaps TRBD1 as D (5 bases). In germline, CDR1 is LNHDA, CDR2 SQIVND (reference sequence). The CDR3 sequence is 14 residues long. Trimming removed 11 bases at V and 7 bases at J, with 21 bases between. CDR3: CAGPYGQGNQPQHF. The DNA for the CDR3 is TGTGCCGGCCCGTATGGGCAGGGTAACCAGCCCCAGCATTTT. Filled out from reference TRBV19 and TRBJ1-5, the complete variable domain reads DGGITQSPKYLFRKEGQNVTLSCEQNLNHDAMYWYRQDPGQGLRLIYYSQIVNDFQKGDIAEGYSVSREKKESFPLTVTSAQKNPTAFYLCAGPYGQGNQPQHFGDGTRLSIL.

The sample holds a few counts of this clonotype. The chain couples TRBV3-1 to TRBJ2-1; no firm D call. CDR1 and CDR2 (germline): LGHDT, YNNKEL (reference sequence). V gave up 0 bases and J gave up 2 bases, with 23 bases separating them. This CDR3 is built from 20 residues. CDR3 residues: CASSQDPRLGRIITYNEQFF. CDR3 sequence (DNA): TGTGCCAGCAGCCAAGACCCAAGACTCGGGCGGATAATTACCTACAATGAGCAGTTCTTC.

This clonotype was found many times. The chain links TRBV2 to TRBJ2-3; D perhaps matches TRBD1 (6 bases). Trimming took 8 bases from V and 6 from J, leaving 18 bases between them. This CDR3 is built from 14 residues. Germline V gene lookup returns CDR1 SNHLY and CDR2 FYNNEI. CDR3 protein: CASRWTANGDTQYF. The CDR3 coding sequence is TGTGCCAGCCGGTGGACAGCTAACGGGGATACGCAGTATTTT.

This clonotype was recorded at least ten times. The chain couples TRBV5-6 to TRBJ2-3; tentatively, D is TRBD1 (5 bases). Looked up from germline, CDR1 is SGHDT and CDR2 is YYEEEE. This CDR3 contains 15 residues. Trimming removed 4 bases at V and 0 bases at J, with 12 bases between. This chain's CDR3 is CASSVGAASTDTQYF. CDR3 sequence (DNA): TGTGCCAGCAGCGTAGGGGCAGCGAGCACAGATACGCAGTATTTT.

This clonotype was observed a handful of times. A single base separates this from a much larger clone, so it may be a read error. The genes are TRBV3-1 and TRBJ2-1, with 7 bases identical to TRBD2. Germline V gives CDR1 LGHDT, CDR2 YNNKEL (reference sequence). This CDR3 region has 15 residues. With 5 bases clipped from V and 2 bases from J, the junction kept 6 bases outside the gene matches. CDR3 sequence: CASSDNGGTYNEQFF. The CDR3 coding sequence is TGTGCCAGCAGCGATAACGGGGGGACCTACAATGAGCAGTTCTTC.

The table lists this clonotype with a few counts. The J gene is TRBJ2-7, the V gene TRBV20-1; 8 bases match TRBD1. This CDR3 has 13 residues. Germline-derived CDR1 and CDR2 are DFQATT and SNEGSKA (reference sequence). V dropped 3 bases and J dropped 5; count of bases not matched to a gene: 6. This CDR3 reads CSARRQGINEQYF. The CDR3, as DNA: TGCAGTGCTAGGAGACAGGGGATCAACGAGCAGTACTTC.

This clonotype was counted many times. V usage is TRBV5-1 and J usage is TRBJ2-1; 7 nucleotides align to TRBD2. The V and J ends lost 0 bases and 0 bases, in that order; junction bases with no gene match: 6. This CDR3 comprises 17 residues. Germline assignment: CDR1 SGHRS and CDR2 YFSETQ. This CDR3 reads CASSLDPSGDSYNEQFF. The DNA of the CDR3 is TGCGCCAGCAGCTTGGATCCCAGCGGGGACTCCTACAATGAGCAGTTCTTC.

About this clonotype itself: This may arise from a read error, as a much more abundant clone is one base away. The rearrangement links TRBV20-1 to TRBJ1-6, with D possibly matching TRBD1 (6 bases). The CDR3 consists of 14 residues. Germline loops: CDR1 DFQATT, CDR2 SNEGSKA (reference sequence). Trimming left V 3 bases short and J 7 bases short, with 13 bases between. The CDR3 spells CSASPGDRNSPLHF. As DNA, the CDR3 is TGCAGTGCTAGCCCAGGGGATAGGAATTCACCCCTCCACTTT.

There are many counts of this clonotype. The CDR3 is CAWELAGGFSYNEQFF. For the CDR3, the DNA is TGTGCCTGGGAGTTAGCGGGGGGGTTCTCCTACAATGAGCAGTTCTTC. The chain carries TRBV30 and TRBJ2-1; 11 bases are a match to TRBD2. Germline CDR1 reads GTSNPN; CDR2 reads SVGIG (reference sequence). The CDR3 is 16 amino acids. The J segment lost 0 bases and the V segment lost 5 bases, leaving 6 bases of the junction unmatched. Together with reference TRBV30 and TRBJ2-1, the CDR3 gives the full variable domain: SQTIHQWPATLVQPVGSPLSLECTVEGTSNPNLYWYRQAAGRGLQLLFYSVGIGQISSEVPQNLSASRPQDRQFILSSKKLLLSDSGFYLCAWELAGGFSYNEQFFGPGTRLTVL.

With regard to this clonotype: A read error is possible here, since a much larger clone lies one base away. The genes are TRBV11-2 and TRBJ2-7; 9 positions agree with TRBD2. Germline CDR1 reads SGHAT; CDR2 reads FQNNGV. V shed 6 bases and J 0 bases; nucleotides not matched to a gene: 12. This CDR3 has 17 residues. This chain's CDR3 is CASSSGSGGLNSYEQYF. The CDR3, as DNA: TGTGCCAGCAGTTCCGGTAGCGGGGGTTTAAACTCCTACGAGCAGTACTTC. The whole variable domain, filled in from reference TRBV11-2 and TRBJ2-7, reads EAGVAQSPRYKIIEKRQSVAFWCNPISGHATLYWYQQILGQGPKLLIQFQNNGVVDDSQLPKDRFSAERLKGVDSTLKIQPAKLEDSAVYLCASSSGSGGLNSYEQYFGPGTRLTVT.

The chain has TRBV2 and TRBJ2-2; 8 bases line up with TRBD2. Trimming removed 2 bases from V and 6 bases from J; junction bases left unmatched: 2. The CDR3 spans 14 residues. The germline V gene has CDR1 SNHLY and CDR2 FYNNEI. The CDR3 region is CASSERGGSGELFF. The CDR3, as DNA: TGTGCCAGCAGTGAACGCGGGGGGTCCGGGGAGCTGTTTTTT.

This sequence joins TRBV6-1 and TRBJ1-5; TRBD1 aligns across 8 bases. Germline lookup yields CDR1 MNHNS and CDR2 SASEGT. V was clipped by 4 bases and J by 2 bases; unmatched bases: 13. The CDR3 has 18 amino acids. The DNA of the CDR3 is TGTGCCAGCAGTGCCCGGGACAGGTGGCTTTCGGGCAATCAGCCCCAGCATTTT. Translated, it gives CASSARDRWLSGNQPQHF.

The chain links TRBV6-1 to TRBJ1-4, with TRBD1 as a possible D gene (6 bases). Deletions cut 5 bases from V and 11 bases from J, with 18 bases between. The CDR3 has 14 amino acids. Looked up from germline, CDR1 is MNHNS and CDR2 is SASEGT. CDR3 nucleotide sequence: TGTGCCAGCAGTCGCTCGACAGGTTCTTGGAAACTGTTTTTT. Translation: CASSRSTGSWKLFF.

This clonotype was counted ten times or more. V usage is TRBV7-6 and J usage is TRBJ1-1, with D possibly matching TRBD1 (5 bases). This CDR3 region has 15 residues. V was clipped by 5 bases and J by 0 bases, with 13 bases between them. CDR1 and CDR2 (germline): SGHVS, FNYEAQ. This CDR3 reads CASSPRANMNTEAFF. Written as DNA, the CDR3 is TGTGCCAGCAGCCCCAGGGCCAACATGAACACTGAAGCTTTCTTT. Based on the CDR3 plus reference TRBV7-6 and TRBJ1-1, the full variable domain is GAGVSQSPRYKVTKRGQDVALRCDPISGHVSLYWYRQALGQGPEFLTYFNYEAQQDKSGLPNDRFSAERPEGSISTLTIQRTEQRDSAMYRCASSPRANMNTEAFFGQGTRLTVV.

The rearrangement joins TRBV10-1 to TRBJ2-2; D is uncertain. Germline V gene sequence: CDR1 WNHNN, CDR2 SYGVQD (reference sequence). The CDR3 runs to 13 residues. V was trimmed by 9 bases and J by 2 bases, leaving 10 bases between them. This chain's CDR3 is CARDQINTGELFF. The CDR3 nucleotides are TGCGCCAGGGACCAAATAAACACCGGGGAGCTGTTTTTT.

The V call is TRBV9, the J call TRBJ2-7; 12 bases fit TRBD1. V shed 3 bases, J shed 5 bases, and the junction held 6 bases outside the gene matches. The length of the CDR3 is 15 residues. Germline V gives CDR1 SGDLS, CDR2 YYNGEE. The CDR3 reads CASSEGDRGLDEQYF. For the CDR3, the DNA is TGTGCCAGCAGCGAGGGGGACAGGGGGCTCGACGAGCAGTACTTC. Supplemented by reference TRBV9 and TRBJ2-7, the full variable domain reads DSGVTQTPKHLITATGQRVTLRCSPRSGDLSVYWYQQSLDQGLQFLIQYYNGEERAKGNILERFSAQQFPDLHSELNLSSLELGDSALYFCASSEGDRGLDEQYFGPGTRLTVT.